The rows below give T cell receptor beta chains drawn from one sample of a study of cytomegalovirus exposure and HLA in healthy donors. The data were produced by immunoSEQ multiplex PCR, yet TCRdb's version contains in-frame clones alone and is incomplete. The sample spans 150,000 or so clones; the ten largest clones claim 1.6%. Sequencing was performed on PBMCs. The receptors stem from a woman between 45 and 65 years old in good health and CMV-seronegative. Each CDR3 is given with its conserved first and last residue. A D gene is named only where the DNA matches it firmly.

V gene	D gene	J gene	CDR3 DNA	CDR3 protein
TRBV7-2	.	TRBJ2-1	TGTGCCAGCAGCTTACAGGGAACGGACTCCTACAATGAGCAGTTCTTC	CASSLQGTDSYNEQFF
TRBV29-1	TRBD2	TRBJ2-4	TGCAGCGTTGCCACTAGCGGGCTCATTCAGTACTTC	CSVATSGLIQYF
TRBV1	.	TRBJ1-2	TGCACCAGCAGCCCTCGGGTCTCCATCTATGGCTACACCTTC	CTSSPRVSIYGYTF
TRBV6-6	.	TRBJ2-5	TGTGCCAGCTCCCACGACGGAAGGGGACTCCAAGAGACCCAGTACTTC	CASSHDGRGLQETQYF
TRBV11-2	.	TRBJ1-1	TGTGCCAGCAGCTTCGGTCCCGACGGGTCGAACACTGAAGCTTTCTTT	CASSFGPDGSNTEAFF
TRBV12-5	TRBD1	TRBJ1-2	TGTGCTAGTGGTTCTTCCGGGACAGGGGATGGCTACACCTTC	CASGSSGTGDGYTF
TRBV28	.	TRBJ2-7	TGTGCCAGCAGTTGGGGGGTGACGGACGGGCAGTACTTC	CASSWGVTDGQYF
TRBV6-1	.	TRBJ2-5	TGTGCCAGCAGTGACCAAGGCCCGACAGTCCTGAACTTC	CASSDQGPTVLNF
TRBV5-4	.	TRBJ2-5	TGTGCCAGCAGCTTGTTCCCCGACTTACAAGAGACCCAGTACTTC	CASSLFPDLQETQYF
TRBV28	TRBD1	TRBJ2-5	TGTGCCAGCAGCCGACAGGGTCCAGAGACCCAGTACTTC	CASSRQGPETQYF
TRBV6-5	TRBD2	TRBJ2-3	TGTGCCAGCAGTCGATTCAGCGGGAGTGCAGATACGCAGTATTTT	CASSRFSGSADTQYF
TRBV28	TRBD1	TRBJ2-7	TGTGCCAGCAGTTTATCGGGGACAGGAGCCTACGAGCAGTACTTC	CASSLSGTGAYEQYF